A selection of T cell receptor beta chains follows, all from one sample in a study of T-cell reconstitution after alpha-beta-depleted transplantation in children. A single record per CDR3 protein comes from TCRdb applying MiXCR to the PCR reads. This table has some 600,000 distinct CDR3 sequences, roughly 13% appearing once. The sample was PBMCs, mostly from graft donor cells, taken 360 days after TCRalphabeta/CD19-depleted stem cell transplant. Receptor source: a male patient aged 10 to 17 who had a stem cell transplant for acute myeloid leukemia, so the T cells may come from the graft donor. Both conserved end residues are part of each CDR3. A D gene is named only where the DNA matches it firmly. Only part of the rows carry a size: once, few, many, or a class if the clone is expanded.

few,TRBJ2-7,TRBD1,TRBV20-1,TGCAGTGCTAGCCTCACAGGGGGAACCTCCTACGAGCAGTACTTC,CSASLTGGTSYEQYF
few,TRBJ2-5,.,TRBV13,TGTGCCAGCAGCTTTCCAGGCAGTCGCCAAGAGACCCAGTACTTC,CASSFPGSRQETQYF
many,TRBJ2-3,TRBD2,TRBV5-1,TGCGCCAGCAGAATTGCGGGAGGTGGGGGAGATACGCAGTATTTT,CASRIAGGGGDTQYF
few,TRBJ2-7,.,TRBV5-1,TGCGCCAGCAGCTCGGAGGGTTGGGGGCTGAAGATTGCCTACGAGCAGTACTTC,CASSSEGWGLKIAYEQYF
few,TRBJ1-1,.,TRBV7-9,TGTGCCAGCAGCTTACCAGGCCTCCTGGAGGGCACTGAAGCTTTCTTT,CASSLPGLLEGTEAFF
many,TRBJ2-7,.,TRBV13,TGTGCCAGCAGCTTTGGGCCCGCGGATGAGCAGTACTTC,CASSFGPADEQYF
few,TRBJ2-7,TRBD2,TRBV13,TGTGCCAGCAGCTTGGAGCCGGGACTAGCGGGAGGAACAAACTCCTACGAGCAGTACTTC,CASSLEPGLAGGTNSYEQYF
few,TRBJ2-1,TRBD1,TRBV5-6,TGTGCCAGCAGCTTCCGGACAGGGGCCGTACAGGGTGAGCAGTTCTTC,CASSFRTGAVQGEQFF
few,TRBJ2-5,TRBD2,TRBV29-1,TGCAGCGTGCCCCTTGCGGGAGTAGGTGAGACCCAGTACTTC,CSVPLAGVGETQYF
.,TRBJ2-1,TRBD2,TRBV20-1,TGCTGTCCTCAAGGGGCAGCGGGAGGGCCCCATGGCAATGAGCAGTTCTTC,CCPQGAAGGPHGNEQFF
.,TRBJ1-1,.,TRBV7-3,TGTGCCAGCAGCCCCTACCCGACGGAGAACACTGAAGCTTTCTTT,CASSPYPTENTEAFF
few,TRBJ2-7,TRBD1,TRBV18,TGTGCCAGCTCACCATATGGACAGGGGTCTCCCTACGAGCAGTACTTC,CASSPYGQGSPYEQYF
.,TRBJ1-2,.,TRBV12-3/TRBV12-4,TGTGCCAGCAGGCCGGGAGTCATCTATGGCTACACCTTC,CASRPGVIYGYTF
many,TRBJ2-1,.,TRBV5-5,TGTGCCAGCAGCTTGGGACCTGAGCAGTTCTTC,CASSLGPEQFF
few,TRBJ2-1,.,TRBV9,TGTGCCAGCAGCGTAGCTGTTCGACTAGGTTGGGGGACCTACAATGAGCAGTTCTTC,CASSVAVRLGWGTYNEQFF
few,TRBJ2-1,.,TRBV7-3,TGTGCCAGCAGCCCCGATGGTTCCCGTCGAGAGCAGTTCTTC,CASSPDGSRREQFF
.,TRBJ1-4,.,TRBV28,TGTGCCAGCAGGGTCGGGACAATTAATGAAAAACTGTTTTTT,CASRVGTINEKLFF
many,TRBJ1-1,TRBD1,TRBV12-3/TRBV12-4,TGTGCCAGCAGTTCGGGACAGGCTTCCGAGGGTTTCTTT,CASSSGQASEGFF
.,TRBJ2-7,.,TRBV7-2,TGTGCCAGCAGCTCCGGACACTACTTC,CASSSGHYF
.,TRBJ2-5,TRBD2,TRBV29-1,TGCAGCGTCGACGGGACTAGCGGGAGTAAGGAGACCCAGTACTTC,CSVDGTSGSKETQYF
many,TRBJ1-1,.,TRBV28,TGTGCCAGCAGCACAGGCCTTAGGGCTTTCTTT,CASSTGLRAFF
.,TRBJ2-3,TRBD2,TRBV20-1,TGCAGTGCTAGACCTATTAAACTAGCGGGAGCAGATACGCAGTATTTT,CSARPIKLAGADTQYF
.,TRBJ2-3,.,TRBV7-2,TGTGCCAGCAGCCCTCCAGCCCCAGATACGCAGTATTTT,CASSPPAPDTQYF
.,TRBJ2-1,.,TRBV6-6,TGTGCCAGCAGACCCGGGGGCCTTGAGCAGTTCTTC,CASRPGGLEQFF
few,TRBJ1-6,.,TRBV28,TGTGCCACTACAAGTAGGGGGAGTCCCTATAATTCACCCCTCCACTTT,CATTSRGSPYNSPLHF
many,TRBJ2-2,.,TRBV5-1,TGCGCCAGCAGCCTTACTCTCCTTAACACCGGGGAGCTGTTTTTT,CASSLTLLNTGELFF
many,TRBJ2-4,TRBD1,TRBV29-1,TGCAGCGTTGAGACGCGACAGGGGGTGGCCAAAAACATTCAGTACTTC,CSVETRQGVAKNIQYF
.,TRBJ2-7,.,TRBV7-2,TGTGCCAGCACCCTTAGTATGGGAAGCTCCTACGAGCAGTACTTC,CASTLSMGSSYEQYF
few,TRBJ2-1,TRBD2,TRBV11-2,TGTGCCAGCAGCTCATATTACGGGGGGTGGTTCTATGAGCAGTTCTTC,CASSSYYGGWFYEQFF